A selection of T cell receptor beta chains follows, all from one sample in a study of T cells in Graves' hyperthyroidism and ophthalmopathy. One entry per CDR3 protein results from TCRdb running MiXCR on the multiplex PCR reads. The sample records approximately 600,000 distinct CDR3 sequences, 15% to 20% being singletons. Sequenced material: blood. These receptors were collected from a woman under 40 with Graves' hyperthyroidism. Each CDR3 is given with its conserved first and last residue. D genes are given only for firm matches. Clone size is stated in some rows and not others, as once, few, many or a class when expanded.

abundance | j_gene | len | d_gene | v_gene | CDR3aa | CDR3nt
many | TRBJ2-1 | 15 | . | TRBV11-2 | CASSLGESKYNEQFF | TGTGCCAGCAGCTTAGGAGAGAGTAAGTACAATGAGCAGTTCTTC
. | TRBJ1-5 | 14 | . | TRBV15 | CATSNQYSNQPQHF | TGTGCCACCAGCAATCAATATAGCAATCAGCCCCAGCATTTT
. | TRBJ2-7 | 16 | . | TRBV12-3/TRBV12-4 | CASIFAGGFSSYEQYF | TGTGCCAGCATTTTTGCTGGCGGGTTTAGCTCCTACGAGCAGTACTTC
. | TRBJ1-1 | 15 | TRBD1 | TRBV27 | CASRDRGSPGTEAFF | TGTGCCAGCCGGGACAGGGGCTCCCCTGGGACTGAAGCTTTCTTT
. | TRBJ2-1 | 13 | . | TRBV20-1 | CSASGSRRDEQFF | TGCAGTGCTAGCGGGAGCCGTCGGGATGAGCAGTTCTTC
many | TRBJ2-2 | 17 | TRBD2 | TRBV5-1 | CASSLHQAGEGTGELFF | TGCGCCAGCAGCTTGCATCAGGCGGGAGAGGGCACCGGGGAGCTGTTTTTT
. | TRBJ2-7 | 13 | . | TRBV6-2/TRBV6-3 | CASGGGASYEQYF | TGTGCCAGCGGGGGGGGGGCCTCCTACGAGCAGTACTTC
few | TRBJ2-7 | 14 | . | TRBV12-3/TRBV12-4 | CASSLIDSTYEQYF | TGTGCCAGCAGTTTAATCGACAGCACCTACGAGCAGTACTTC
many | TRBJ2-2 | 18 | TRBD1 | TRBV12-5 | CASGLVSQDRAVPGELFF | TGTGCTAGTGGTTTGGTATCCCAGGACAGGGCGGTACCCGGGGAGCTGTTTTTT
many | TRBJ2-7 | 13 | . | TRBV6-1 | CASSVSPTGEQYF | TGTGCCAGCAGCGTGAGCCCGACAGGAGAGCAGTACTTC
. | TRBJ2-1 | 16 | TRBD2 | TRBV20-1 | CSAGTSGRPWPHEQFF | TGCAGTGCGGGGACTAGCGGGAGGCCCTGGCCCCATGAGCAGTTCTTC
many | TRBJ2-7 | 14 | TRBD2 | TRBV12-3/TRBV12-4 | CASSFGLAEYEQYF | TGTGCCAGCAGTTTTGGACTAGCGGAATACGAGCAGTACTTC
. | TRBJ1-4 | 13 | . | TRBV24-1 | CATSDSAKEKLFF | TGTGCCACCAGTGATTCCGCAAAAGAAAAACTGTTTTTT
. | TRBJ1-4 | 14 | . | TRBV6-1 | CASRLGRLNEKLFF | TGTGCCAGCAGACTGGGACGGCTTAATGAAAAACTGTTTTTT
. | TRBJ2-3 | 14 | . | TRBV7-6 | CASSFIESTDTQYF | TGTGCCAGCAGCTTTATCGAGAGCACAGATACGCAGTATTTT
many | TRBJ1-6 | 15 | . | TRBV27 | CASTYFPGPNSPLHF | TGTGCCAGCACCTACTTCCCGGGTCCAAATTCACCCCTCCACTTT
many | TRBJ2-7 | 13 | . | TRBV2 | CASTPQGIYEQYF | TGTGCCAGCACCCCCCAGGGTATCTACGAGCAGTACTTC
. | TRBJ2-1 | 14 | . | TRBV20-1 | CSARDRRSYNEQFF | TGCAGTGCTAGAGATCGGCGGTCCTACAATGAGCAGTTCTTC
many | TRBJ2-7 | 13 | TRBD1 | TRBV13 | CASSLGDRGEQYF | TGTGCCAGCAGCTTAGGGGACAGGGGGGAGCAGTACTTC
many | TRBJ2-3 | 12 | . | TRBV18 | CASSPPGDTQYF | TGTGCCAGCAGTCCCCCGGGAGATACGCAGTATTTT
few | TRBJ1-2 | 13 | TRBD1 | TRBV20-1 | CSARRTGNYGYTF | TGCAGTGCCCGTAGGACAGGCAACTATGGCTACACCTTC
. | TRBJ2-5 | 14 | . | TRBV18 | CASSLNQGEETHYF | TGTGCCAGCTCACTAAACCAGGGAGAGGAGACCCATTACTTC
many | TRBJ2-1 | 14 | . | TRBV29-1 | CSASGRSSYNEQFF | TGCAGCGCTTCGGGACGGAGCTCCTACAATGAGCAGTTCTTC
many | TRBJ2-1 | 13 | . | TRBV12-3/TRBV12-4 | CASNSPASNEQFF | TGTGCCAGCAATAGCCCTGCGTCCAATGAGCAGTTCTTC
many | TRBJ2-7 | 12 | . | TRBV20-1 | CSAPAGGREQYF | TGCAGTGCCCCCGCCGGAGGGAGGGAGCAGTACTTC
few | TRBJ2-7 | 16 | . | TRBV3-1 | CASSQRGGREFYEQYF | TGTGCCAGCAGCCAACGCGGAGGACGGGAATTTTACGAGCAGTACTTC
few | TRBJ2-1 | 15 | TRBD1 | TRBV6-6 | CASSYSWTGGNEQFF | TGTGCCAGCAGTTACTCATGGACAGGGGGTAATGAGCAGTTCTTC
many | TRBJ1-5 | 13 | . | TRBV18 | CASSAEGNQPQHF | TGTGCCAGCTCGGCGGAGGGCAATCAGCCCCAGCATTTT
many | TRBJ1-2 | 14 | . | TRBV30 | CAWSERVALYGYTF | TGTGCCTGGAGTGAAAGGGTTGCTCTCTATGGCTACACCTTC
many | TRBJ2-1 | 15 | . | TRBV18 | CASSPPGSSYNEQFF | TGTGCCAGCTCACCACCCGGCAGCTCCTACAATGAGCAGTTCTTC
. | TRBJ1-2 | 17 | TRBD1 | TRBV18 | CASSPRQGGPSNYGYTF | TGTGCCAGCTCACCTAGACAGGGGGGACCGTCTAACTATGGCTACACCTTC
few | TRBJ1-1 | 14 | TRBD1 | TRBV10-3 | CAIRDGTANTEAFF | TGTGCCATCAGGGACGGGACAGCGAACACTGAAGCTTTCTTT
few | TRBJ1-1 | 13 | TRBD1 | TRBV2 | CASNRDRGTEAFF | TGTGCCAGCAACCGGGACAGGGGAACTGAAGCTTTCTTT
. | TRBJ2-1 | 14 | . | TRBV6-5 | CASSYTSSYNEQFF | TGTGCCAGCAGTTACACGAGCTCCTACAATGAGCAGTTCTTC
. | TRBJ2-3 | 14 | . | TRBV4-1 | CASSQGTSTDTQYF | TGCGCCAGCAGCCAGGGGACTAGCACAGATACGCAGTATTTT
. | TRBJ2-7 | 16 | TRBD1 | TRBV5-1 | CASSLQGTGNSYEQYF | TGCGCCAGCAGCTTGCAAGGGACAGGCAACTCCTACGAGCAGTACTTC
. | TRBJ2-7 | 15 | TRBD2 | TRBV29-1 | CSVENPGGRAYEQYF | TGCAGCGTTGAAAATCCTGGCGGGAGGGCCTACGAGCAGTACTTC
few | TRBJ2-7 | 15 | TRBD2 | TRBV5-5 | CASSLVLAGINEQYF | TGTGCCAGCAGCTTGGTTCTAGCGGGAATTAACGAGCAGTACTTC
many | TRBJ2-7 | 12 | TRBD2 | TRBV13 | CASSSHAGVQYF | TGTGCCAGCAGCTCACACGCGGGGGTTCAGTACTTC
. | TRBJ2-5 | 15 | . | TRBV6-5 | CASSYSGTSEETQYF | TGTGCCAGCAGTTACTCGGGGACATCTGAAGAGACCCAGTACTTC
many | TRBJ2-1 | 13 | TRBD2 | TRBV5-8 | CASSFLAGGGEFF | TGTGCCAGCAGCTTTCTAGCGGGAGGCGGGGAGTTCTTC
many | TRBJ2-3 | 17 | . | TRBV4-1 | CASSQVPSTDSTDTQYF | TGCGCCAGCAGCCAAGTCCCCTCGACGGATTCCACAGATACGCAGTATTTT
. | TRBJ2-7 | 15 | TRBD2 | TRBV6-5 | CASSLWTSGVYEQYF | TGTGCCAGCAGTTTGTGGACTAGCGGTGTCTACGAGCAGTACTTC
few | TRBJ2-1 | 15 | TRBD2 | TRBV6-5 | CASSYSSGRAREQFF | TGTGCCAGCAGTTACTCAAGCGGGAGGGCCCGGGAGCAGTTCTTC
many | TRBJ2-3 | 13 | TRBD1 | TRBV7-2 | CASSLAQGVSQYF | TGTGCCAGCAGCTTGGCACAGGGGGTTTCACAGTATTTT
few | TRBJ2-1 | 17 | . | TRBV4-1 | CASSQEVVTSSYNEQFF | TGCGCCAGCAGCCAAGAGGTGGTCACCAGCTCCTACAATGAGCAGTTCTTC
many | TRBJ1-1 | 11 | . | TRBV6-1 | CASSDNTEAFF | TGTGCCAGCAGTGATAACACTGAAGCTTTCTTT
many | TRBJ2-3 | 13 | TRBD2 | TRBV7-8 | CASSTSATDTQYF | TGTGCCAGCAGCACTAGCGCAACAGATACGCAGTATTTT
many | TRBJ2-7 | 13 | TRBD1 | TRBV12-3/TRBV12-4 | CASSFNRGYEQYF | TGTGCCAGCAGTTTTAACAGGGGTTACGAGCAGTACTTC
. | TRBJ2-7 | 16 | . | TRBV7-8 | CASSLAGTAIPYEQYF | TGTGCCAGCAGCTTAGCCGGGACGGCAATTCCCTACGAGCAGTACTTC
many | TRBJ2-3 | 17 | . | TRBV24-1 | CATSDPRSPRYPDTQYF | TGTGCCACCAGTGACCCTAGGAGCCCCCGATACCCAGATACGCAGTATTTT